This TCR beta chain was sequenced in a study of T cell changes during pregnancy in multiple sclerosis. The assay was immunoSEQ multiplex PCR, and TCRdb's table has in-frame clones only and misses some. The sample holds approximately 100,000 clones, more than 85% seen once. The J segment lost 4 bases and the V segment lost 3 bases, leaving 15 bases of the junction unmatched. The CDR3 spans 17 residues. Germline V gene data show CDR1 as SGDLS and CDR2 as YYNGEE. The TCR sequence derives from a female donor with multiple sclerosis, enrolled in a pregnancy study. The rearrangement joins TRBV9 to TRBJ2-7; TRBD1 matches at 8 bases. Sequenced here: peripheral blood, sampled in the second trimester of pregnancy. The CDR3 coding sequence is TGTGCCAGCAGCGCCAGATCAGACAGGGGTAATGGGTACGAGCAGTACTTC. Translating gives CASSARSDRGNGYEQYF. Complete variable domain (other parts from reference TRBV9 and TRBJ2-7): DSGVTQTPKHLITATGQRVTLRCSPRSGDLSVYWYQQSLDQGLQFLIQYYNGEERAKGNILERFSAQQFPDLHSELNLSSLELGDSALYFCASSARSDRGNGYEQYFGPGTRLTVT.